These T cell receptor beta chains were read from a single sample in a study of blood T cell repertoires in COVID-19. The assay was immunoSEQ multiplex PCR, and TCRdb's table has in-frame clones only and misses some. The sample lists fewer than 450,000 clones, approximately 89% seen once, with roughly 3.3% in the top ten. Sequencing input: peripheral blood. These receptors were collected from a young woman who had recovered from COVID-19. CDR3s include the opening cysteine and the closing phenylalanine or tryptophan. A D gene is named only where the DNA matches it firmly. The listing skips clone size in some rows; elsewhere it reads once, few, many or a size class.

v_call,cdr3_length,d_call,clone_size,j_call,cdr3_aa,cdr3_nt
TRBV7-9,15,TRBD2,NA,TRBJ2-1,CASSRLLAGYNEQFF,TGTGCCAGCAGCCGCCTTTTAGCGGGGTACAATGAGCAGTTCTTC
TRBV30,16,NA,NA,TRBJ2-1,CAWSTGQPFSYNEQFF,TGTGCCTGGAGTACCGGACAGCCTTTCTCCTACAATGAGCAGTTCTTC
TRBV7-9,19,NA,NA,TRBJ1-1,CASSSKMGGRQGQDVEAFF,TGTGCCAGCAGCTCAAAAATGGGGGGTAGGCAGGGCCAAGATGTGGAAGCTTTCTTT
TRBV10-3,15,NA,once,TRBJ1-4,CAISDLWGPNEKLFF,TGTGCCATCAGTGATCTTTGGGGCCCTAATGAAAAACTGTTTTTT
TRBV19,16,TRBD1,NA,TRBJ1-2,CASSTYRDRGDYGYTF,TGTGCCAGTAGTACTTACAGGGACAGGGGGGACTATGGCTACACCTTC
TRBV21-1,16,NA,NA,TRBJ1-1,CASSKALQGRRTEAFF,TGTGCCAGCAGCAAAGCACTCCAGGGGCGGCGGACTGAAGCTTTCTTT
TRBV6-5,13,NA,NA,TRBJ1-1,CASSHRGNTEAFF,TGTGCCAGCAGTCATAGGGGGAACACTGAAGCTTTCTTT
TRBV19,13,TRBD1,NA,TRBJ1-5,CAGGTASNQPQHF,TGTGCCGGGGGGACAGCCAGCAATCAGCCCCAGCATTTT
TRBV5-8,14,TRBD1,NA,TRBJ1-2,CASSLVQGEYGYTF,TGTGCCAGCAGCTTGGTACAGGGGGAATATGGCTACACCTTC
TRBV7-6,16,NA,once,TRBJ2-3,CASSLVVAGGTDTQYF,TGTGCCAGCAGCTTAGTCGTCGCAGGGGGGACAGATACGCAGTATTTT
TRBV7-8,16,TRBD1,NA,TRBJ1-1,CASSLPGQGERTEAFF,TGTGCCAGCAGCTTACCTGGACAGGGGGAAAGGACTGAAGCTTTCTTT
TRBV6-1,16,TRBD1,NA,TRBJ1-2,CASSGRTGAQNYGYTF,TGTGCCAGCAGTGGGAGGACAGGGGCGCAGAACTATGGCTACACCTTC
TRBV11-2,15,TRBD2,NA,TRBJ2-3,CATAVSGNPTDTQYF,TGTGCCACCGCTGTGAGCGGGAATCCCACAGATACGCAGTATTTT
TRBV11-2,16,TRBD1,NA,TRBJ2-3,CASRRPGGQGTDTQYF,TGTGCCAGCAGGCGGCCCGGGGGACAGGGTACAGATACGCAGTATTTT
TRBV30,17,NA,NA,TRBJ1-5,CAWSGDGSFYSNQPQHF,TGTGCCTGGAGCGGAGACGGGAGTTTTTATAGCAATCAGCCCCAGCATTTT
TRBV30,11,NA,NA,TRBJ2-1,CAWSVLNEQFF,TGTGCCTGGAGTGTACTCAATGAGCAGTTCTTC
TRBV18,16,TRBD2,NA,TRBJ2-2,CASSPPGLAGYGELFF,TGTGCCAGCTCACCACCGGGACTAGCGGGATACGGGGAGCTGTTTTTT
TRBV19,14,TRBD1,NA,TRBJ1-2,CASSSVAGGNGYTF,TGTGCCAGTAGTAGCGTCGCAGGGGGCAATGGCTACACCTTC
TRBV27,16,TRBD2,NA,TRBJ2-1,CASSLGSGSSYNEQFF,TGTGCCAGCAGTTTAGGTAGCGGGAGCTCCTACAATGAGCAGTTCTTC
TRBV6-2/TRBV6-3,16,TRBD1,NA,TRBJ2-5,CASSYSEVDREETQYF,TGTGCCAGCAGTTACTCGGAAGTGGACAGGGAAGAGACCCAGTACTTC
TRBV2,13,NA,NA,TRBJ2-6,CASSTTGANVLTF,TGTGCCAGCAGTACTACTGGGGCCAACGTCCTGACTTTC
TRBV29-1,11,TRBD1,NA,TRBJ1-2,CSVGTGAGYTF,TGCAGCGTGGGGACAGGGGCTGGCTACACCTTC
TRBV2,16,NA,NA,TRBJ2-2,CASSPGQPLHTGELFF,TGTGCCAGCAGTCCCGGACAGCCTCTCCACACCGGGGAGCTGTTTTTT
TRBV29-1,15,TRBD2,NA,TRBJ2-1,CSVTRGTGGYNEQFF,TGCAGCGTAACCCGCGGAACCGGGGGGTACAATGAGCAGTTCTTC
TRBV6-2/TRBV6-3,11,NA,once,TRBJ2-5,CASSYLETQYF,TGTGCCAGCAGTTACCTGGAGACCCAGTACTTC
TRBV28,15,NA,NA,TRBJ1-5,CASSPSSGGNQPQHF,TGTGCCAGCAGTCCCTCTTCAGGGGGCAATCAGCCCCAGCATTTT
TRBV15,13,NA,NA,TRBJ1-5,CATSRYSNQPQHF,TGTGCCACCAGCAGGTATAGCAATCAGCCCCAGCATTTT
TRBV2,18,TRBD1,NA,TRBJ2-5,CASSEKGAQGWGQETQYF,TGTGCCAGCAGTGAAAAGGGGGCCCAGGGATGGGGCCAAGAGACCCAGTACTTC
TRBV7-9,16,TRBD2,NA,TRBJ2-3,CASSLEREAHTDTQYF,TGTGCCAGCAGCTTAGAGCGGGAGGCTCACACAGATACGCAGTATTTT
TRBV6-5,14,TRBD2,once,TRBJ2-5,CASSSGLAGVTQYF,TGTGCCAGCAGCTCGGGACTAGCGGGAGTGACCCAGTACTTC
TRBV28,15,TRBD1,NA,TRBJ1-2,CASSFQGASGYGYTF,TGTGCCAGCAGTTTCCAGGGGGCATCGGGCTATGGCTACACCTTC
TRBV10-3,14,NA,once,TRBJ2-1,CAISEPSVRNEQFF,TGTGCCATCAGTGAACCTAGCGTACGCAATGAGCAGTTCTTC
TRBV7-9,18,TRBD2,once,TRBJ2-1,CASSLGVGLAGPYNEQFF,TGTGCCAGCAGCTTAGGGGTAGGACTAGCGGGACCATACAATGAGCAGTTCTTC
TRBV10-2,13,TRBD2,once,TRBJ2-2,CASRREFTGELFF,TGCGCCAGCCGGCGGGAGTTCACCGGGGAGCTGTTTTTT
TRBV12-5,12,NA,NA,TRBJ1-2,CASGLQPGGYTF,TGTGCTAGTGGTCTCCAACCGGGTGGCTACACCTTC
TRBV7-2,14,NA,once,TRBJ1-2,CASSLVTANYGYTF,TGTGCCAGCAGCTTAGTAACGGCTAACTATGGCTACACCTTC
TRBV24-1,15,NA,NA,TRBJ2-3,CATSDRLQSTDTQYF,TGTGCCACCAGTGATAGGTTACAGAGCACAGATACGCAGTATTTT